The 6 T cell receptor beta chains in this list originate from one sample, sequenced in a study of CD8+CD57+ T cells in acquired aplastic anemia. Genomic DNA acted as the template from which TCR beta VDJ combination and CDR3 sequence profiling were carried out. TCRdb re-called the reads with MiXCR, one entry per CDR3 protein. The sample lists about 180,000 distinct CDR3 sequences; 46% were seen once. Specimen: sorted CD4+, CD8+, or CD8+CD57+ T cells (not recorded which) from PBMCs. These receptors originate from a human donor in good health.

A note on this clonotype: One junction end disagrees with the germline gene, perhaps due to a read error. CDR3 loop: CASSFLKGGRRTEALF. As DNA, the CDR3 is TGTGCCAGCAGCTTTTTGAAAGGGGGCCGACGGACTGAAGCTCTCTTT. The chain is built from TRBV11-2 and TRBJ1-1, with TRBD1 identical over 7 bases. The CDR3 loop spans 16 amino acids. The germline CDR1 and CDR2 sequences are SGHAT and FQNNGV.

This clonotype was seen ten or more times. The chain is built from TRBV12-3 or TRBV12-4 and TRBJ2-2; D is possibly TRBD2 (5 bases). CDR3 length: 13 amino acids. Between the trimmed V and J ends, which lost 7 bases and 4 bases, there was a span of 10 bases. This CDR3 reads CASTPGSTGELFF. For the CDR3, the DNA is TGTGCCAGCACCCCTGGGAGCACCGGGGAGCTGTTTTTT.

This chain links TRBV2 with TRBJ2-7, with D perhaps matching TRBD1 or TRBD2 (5 bases each). The germline gives CDR1 SNHLY, CDR2 FYNNEI. CDR3 length: 13 amino acids. V was cut by 7 bases and J by 5 bases, with 15 bases left in between. The CDR3 DNA reads as TGTGCCAGCACCCGGGACCGAAAACACGAGCAGTACTTC. It yields the protein CASTRDRKHEQYF.

This chain links TRBV4-1 with TRBJ2-5; D is uncertain. V shed 0 bases and J shed 5 bases, with 10 bases lying between them. The CDR3 runs to 14 residues. Germline V gene data show CDR1 as MGHRA and CDR2 as YSYEKL. The CDR3 protein is CASSQELRMETQYF. CDR3 in DNA: TGCGCCAGCAGCCAAGAATTAAGGATGGAGACCCAGTACTTC.

This clonotype was found once. One base away lies a much larger clone, so this may be a sequencing read error. The chain carries TRBV2 and TRBJ2-2; D possibly corresponds to TRBD2 (6 bases). CDR3 length equals 15 residues. Trimming shortened V by 6 bases and J by 6 bases, and 17 bases separated the two germline ends. Germline V CDR1 and CDR2: SNHLY, FYNNEI. CDR3 in amino acids: CASSTGASVSGELFF. DNA for the CDR3: TGTGCCAGCAGCACCGGGGCTAGCGTCTCCGGGGAGCTGTTTTTT. The whole variable domain, remainder taken from reference TRBV2 and TRBJ2-2, is EPEVTQTPSHQVTQMGQEVILRCVPISNHLYFYWYRQILGQKVEFLVSFYNNEISEKSEIFDDQFSVERPDGSNFTLKIRSTKLEDSAMYFCASSTGASVSGELFFGEGSRLTVL.

This clonotype was seen ten or more times. The chain has TRBV20-1 and TRBJ1-5, with D unresolved. Germline lookup yields CDR1 DFQATT and CDR2 SNEGSKA (reference sequence). This CDR3 region has 13 residues. Trimming took off 3 bases at V and 3 bases at J, with 9 bases between the two ends. The CDR3 loop is CSARLQPNQPQHF. CDR3 bases: TGCAGTGCTAGGCTGCAGCCCAATCAGCCCCAGCATTTT.